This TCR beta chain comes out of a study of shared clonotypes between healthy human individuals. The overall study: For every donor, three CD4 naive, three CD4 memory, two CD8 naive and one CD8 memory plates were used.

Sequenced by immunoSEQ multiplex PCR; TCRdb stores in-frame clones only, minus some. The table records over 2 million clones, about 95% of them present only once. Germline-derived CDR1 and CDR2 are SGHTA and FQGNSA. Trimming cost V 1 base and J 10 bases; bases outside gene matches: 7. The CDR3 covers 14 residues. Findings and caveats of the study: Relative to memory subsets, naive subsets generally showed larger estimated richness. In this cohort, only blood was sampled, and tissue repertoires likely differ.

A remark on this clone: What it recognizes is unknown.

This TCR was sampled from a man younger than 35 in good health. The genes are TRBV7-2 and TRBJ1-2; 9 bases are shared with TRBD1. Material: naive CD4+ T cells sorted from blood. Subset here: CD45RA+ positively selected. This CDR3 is CASSLDGTGTFYTF. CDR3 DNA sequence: TGTGCCAGCAGCTTAGACGGGACAGGGACCTTCTACACCTTC.